The clone carrying this T cell receptor (beta chain) has a count of ten or more. The time point here: after trial treatment. Sample treatment: LDRT plus nivolumab, ipilimumab, low-dose cyclophosphamide and aspirin (RACIN trial). Treatment of the donors consisted of nivolumab and ipilimumab (plus aspirin, low-dose cyclophosphamide and low-dose radiotherapy). CDR3 length: 13 amino acids. V shed 2 bases, J shed 6 bases, and the junction held 4 bases outside the gene matches. The germline gives CDR1 MDHEN, CDR2 SYDVKM. This specimen comes from a study of low-dose radiotherapy and immunotherapy resistance in tumors. Across the study: Cohort 2 patients were irradiated with 1 Gy every two weeks, reaching 13 Gy over 26 weeks.

Both TCRalpha and TCRbeta chains were reverse transcribed with V-gene-specific primers. For amplifying TCRs, the PCR ran for 15 to 20 cycles with Phusion, which was used together with a constant-region primer and the adapter on the V primers. Amplification (by in vitro transcription) was performed on isolated mRNA. TCRdb processed the reads anew with MiXCR; each CDR3 protein has one entry. The data show tens of thousands of distinct CDR3 sequences, about a sixth seen once. Sample: PBMCs, taken after low-dose radiotherapy plus immunotherapy. The receptor comes from a male donor with prostate cancer. The chain is built from TRBV28 and TRBJ2-7, with 7 bases that match TRBD1. CDR3 protein: CASSLVQGFEQYF. CDR3 nucleotides: TGTGCCAGCAGTTTAGTACAGGGGTTCGAGCAGTACTTC.